This T cell receptor (beta chain) was captured in a study of control samples from healthy donors and cancer patients. The CDR3 consists of 14 residues. Between the trimmed V and J ends, which lost 4 bases and 1 base, there was a span of 11 bases. CDR1 is LNHDA, CDR2 SQIVND, per germline (reference sequence). Assay used: immunoSEQ multiplex PCR; TCRdb lists only in-frame clones, some missing. The sample lists approximately 110,000 clones, 90% occurring once. The sample consisted of blood. The chain uses TRBV19 and TRBJ2-7; D remains ambiguous. The sequence was obtained from a human donor in good health. The donor label of this sample is uncertain. This CDR3 is CASSKTQVSYEQYF. In DNA, the CDR3 is TGTGCCAGTAGTAAAACGCAGGTTTCCTACGAGCAGTACTTC.